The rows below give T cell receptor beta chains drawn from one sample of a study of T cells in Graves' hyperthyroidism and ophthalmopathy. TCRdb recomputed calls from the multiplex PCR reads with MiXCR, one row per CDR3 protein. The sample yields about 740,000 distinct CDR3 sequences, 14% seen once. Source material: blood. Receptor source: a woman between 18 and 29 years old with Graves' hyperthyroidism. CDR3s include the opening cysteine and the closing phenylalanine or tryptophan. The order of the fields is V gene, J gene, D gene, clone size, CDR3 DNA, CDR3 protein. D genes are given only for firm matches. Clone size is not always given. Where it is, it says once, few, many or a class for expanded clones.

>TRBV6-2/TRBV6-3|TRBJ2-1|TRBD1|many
TGTGCCAGCAGCACCGGGACAGGGGGCAGCTTGGGAACTAGAGACTTGCTAAACAATGAGCAGTTCTTC
CASSTGTGGSLGTRDLLNNEQFF
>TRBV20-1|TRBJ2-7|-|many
TGCAGTGCTACTTACCCGGGGACTTTCTACGAGCAGTACTTC
CSATYPGTFYEQYF
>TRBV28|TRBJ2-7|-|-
TGTGCCAGCAGTTTAGGTCAATCGGGCTACGAGCAGTACTTC
CASSLGQSGYEQYF
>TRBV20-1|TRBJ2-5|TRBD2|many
TGCAGTGCTAGCGGGGGGCAAGAGACCCAGTACTTC
CSASGGQETQYF
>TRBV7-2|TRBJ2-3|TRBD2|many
TGTGCCAGCAGCTTCCGACTAGCGGGAGGCTTCCCAGATACGCAGTATTTT
CASSFRLAGGFPDTQYF
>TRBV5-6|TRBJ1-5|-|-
TGTGCCAGCAGCTTGAACGCAGGGGTCGGCAATCAGCCCCAGCATTTT
CASSLNAGVGNQPQHF
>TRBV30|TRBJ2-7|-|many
TGTGCCTGGAGTGTTTTGCTAGCAGCGCACGAGCAGTACTTC
CAWSVLLAAHEQYF
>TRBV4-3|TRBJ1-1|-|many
TGCGCCAGCAGGTCCCCCCTGGGGGAAGCTTTCTTT
CASRSPLGEAFF
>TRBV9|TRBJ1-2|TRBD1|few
TGTGCCAGCAGCGCACGGACAGGGGATGACTATGGCTACACCTTC
CASSARTGDDYGYTF
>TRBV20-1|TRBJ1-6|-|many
TGCAGTGCTAGGGAAGGGGGGTCCACCAGCTCACCCCTCCACTTT
CSAREGGSTSSPLHF
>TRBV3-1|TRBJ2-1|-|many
TGTGCCAGCAGCCAAGATATGGGGGGCATCGTTTCCAATGAGCAGTTCTTC
CASSQDMGGIVSNEQFF
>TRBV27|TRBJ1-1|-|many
TGTGCCAGCAGTTTCCGGGGGCCCACTGAAGCTTTCTTT
CASSFRGPTEAFF
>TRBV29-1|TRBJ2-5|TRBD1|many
TGCAGCGTTGTGAGAGGGGGCGCATCCGTGGAGACCCAGTACTTC
CSVVRGGASVETQYF
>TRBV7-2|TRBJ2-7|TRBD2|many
TGTGCCAGCAGCCTATTCCGCGGGGGAGGCAACGAGCAGTACTTC
CASSLFRGGGNEQYF
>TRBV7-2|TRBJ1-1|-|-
TGTGCCAGCAGTACGCGTAGGGGAACGAACCAGAACACTGAAGCTTTCTTT
CASSTRRGTNQNTEAFF
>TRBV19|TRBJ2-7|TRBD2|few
TGTGCCAGTAGTATCTCGGGAGGCGAGCAGTACTTC
CASSISGGEQYF
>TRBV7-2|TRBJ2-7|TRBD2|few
TGTGCCAGCAGCCACGGGGGGGAGCAGTACTTC
CASSHGGEQYF
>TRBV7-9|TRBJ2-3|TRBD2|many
TGTGCCAGCAGCTCACCGGGACTAGCGGGACTGCGCACAGATACGCAGTATTTT
CASSSPGLAGLRTDTQYF
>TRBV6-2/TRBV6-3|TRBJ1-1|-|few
TGTGCCAGCAGTTACTTCGGGGGCGCGAGTGAAGCTTTCTTT
CASSYFGGASEAFF
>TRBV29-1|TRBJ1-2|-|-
TGCAGCGTTGAACAGGAGTATGGCTACACCTTC
CSVEQEYGYTF
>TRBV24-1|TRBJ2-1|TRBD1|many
TGTGCCACCAGTGATCCTACCCCCTTCCCGGACAGGGGGAATAATGAGCAGTTCTTC
CATSDPTPFPDRGNNEQFF
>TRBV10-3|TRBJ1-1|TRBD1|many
TGTGCCATCAGTGAGGGGACAGGGGCGGTCACTGAAGCTTTCTTT
CAISEGTGAVTEAFF
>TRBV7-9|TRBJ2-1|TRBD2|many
TGTGCCAGCAGCCCAGCGGGATTAGAATACAATGAGCAGTTCTTC
CASSPAGLEYNEQFF
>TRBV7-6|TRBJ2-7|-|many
TGTGCCAGCAGCTCGTCACAAAGGGGGGGCGAGCAGTACTTC
CASSSSQRGGEQYF
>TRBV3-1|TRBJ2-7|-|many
TGTGCCAGCGCTGGCCTTCGGGACAACTCCTACGAGCAGTACTTC
CASAGLRDNSYEQYF
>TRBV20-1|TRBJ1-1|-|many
TGCAGTGCTAGCCCTTCTCGGTTAGCTGAAGCTTTCTTT
CSASPSRLAEAFF
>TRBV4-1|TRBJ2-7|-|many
TGCGCCAGCAGCCAAGCCTCGGATTCCTACGAGCAGTACTTC
CASSQASDSYEQYF
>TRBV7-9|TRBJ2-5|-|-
TGTGCCAGCGCTGTGGGGGAGACCCAGTACTTC
CASAVGETQYF
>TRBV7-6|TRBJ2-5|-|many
TGTGCCAGCAGCTCGGACAGTCAAGGGATTGGAGTGCAAGAGACCCAGTACTTC
CASSSDSQGIGVQETQYF
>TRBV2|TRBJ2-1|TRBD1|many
TGTGCCAGCAAGGGCGGAGGACAGGCTTGGAATGAGCAGTTCTTC
CASKGGGQAWNEQFF
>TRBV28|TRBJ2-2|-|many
TGTGCCAGCAGTCTTTTTGCCTCGACTGGGACCGGGGAGCTGTTTTTT
CASSLFASTGTGELFF
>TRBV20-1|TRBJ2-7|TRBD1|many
TGCAGTACGGTGGGGACAGGCTACGAGCAGTACTTC
CSTVGTGYEQYF
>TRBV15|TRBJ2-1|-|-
TGTGCCACCATCAGGTTCACAGGGCGCGATGAGCAGTTCTTC
CATIRFTGRDEQFF
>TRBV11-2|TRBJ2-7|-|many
TGTGCCAGCAGCCCAGAGACTCCCCCCTACGAGCAGTACTTC
CASSPETPPYEQYF
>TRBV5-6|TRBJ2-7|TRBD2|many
TGTGCCAGCAGCTTGAGGACTAGCGGAGGTCTCAAGAAGTACGAGCAGTACTTC
CASSLRTSGGLKKYEQYF
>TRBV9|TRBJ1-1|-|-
TGTGCCAGCAGCGTAGGACCACCGGGCACTGAAGCTTTCTTT
CASSVGPPGTEAFF
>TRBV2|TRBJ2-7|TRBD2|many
TGTGCCAACGGTTATCCGGGACTAGCGGCTAGCTACGAGCAGTACTTC
CANGYPGLAASYEQYF
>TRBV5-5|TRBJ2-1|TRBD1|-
TGTGCCAGCAGCCGGAGGGGACAGGAGTACAATGAGCAGTTCTTC
CASSRRGQEYNEQFF
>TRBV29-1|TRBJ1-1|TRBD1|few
TGCAGCGTCGTTAGACAGGGGGTTGAGGCTTTCTTT
CSVVRQGVEAFF
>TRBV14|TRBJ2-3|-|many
TGTGCCCGCAGCCAAGATTCGTGGACAGACAGCGTACGCACAGATACGCAGTATTTT
CARSQDSWTDSVRTDTQYF
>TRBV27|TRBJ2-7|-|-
TGTGCCAGCAGTTTCTCCTTGAGCTCCTACGAGCAGTACTTC
CASSFSLSSYEQYF
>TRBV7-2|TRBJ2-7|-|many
TGTGCCAGCAGCTCCGCCCGACATGCTGGGTACGAGCAGTACTTC
CASSSARHAGYEQYF
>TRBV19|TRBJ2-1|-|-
TGTGCCAGCTTCGACGGAGATGAGCAGTTCTTC
CASFDGDEQFF
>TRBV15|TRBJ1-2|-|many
TGTGCCACCAGCGACCTAGCTGATCACCGCCGGCTTAAATCTTATGGCTACACCTTC
CATSDLADHRRLKSYGYTF
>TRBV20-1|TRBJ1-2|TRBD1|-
TGCAGTGCTAGTCAGGGGGGAGTGGTCGGCTACACCTTC
CSASQGGVVGYTF
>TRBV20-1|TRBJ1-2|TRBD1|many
TGCAGTGCTAGAGTATTGCGGCGAGGGACAGGGGCCTATGGCTACACCTTC
CSARVLRRGTGAYGYTF
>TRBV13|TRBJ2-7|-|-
TGTGCCAGCAGCGCAACCCAGGAACCCTACGAGCAGTACTTC
CASSATQEPYEQYF
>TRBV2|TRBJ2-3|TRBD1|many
TGTGCCAGCAGTGAACTGACAGGGGGCTCGCAACGAGATACGCAGTATTTT
CASSELTGGSQRDTQYF
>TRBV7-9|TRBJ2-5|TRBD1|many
TGTGCCAGCAGCTTTACGACAGGGGGTATACAAGAGACCCAGTACTTC
CASSFTTGGIQETQYF
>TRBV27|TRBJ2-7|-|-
TGTGCCAGCAGTGGCGACAGAACCTACGAGCAGTACTTC
CASSGDRTYEQYF
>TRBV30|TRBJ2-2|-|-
TGTGCCTGGACCAACTCAGGGGCCACCGGGGAGCTGTTTTTT
CAWTNSGATGELFF